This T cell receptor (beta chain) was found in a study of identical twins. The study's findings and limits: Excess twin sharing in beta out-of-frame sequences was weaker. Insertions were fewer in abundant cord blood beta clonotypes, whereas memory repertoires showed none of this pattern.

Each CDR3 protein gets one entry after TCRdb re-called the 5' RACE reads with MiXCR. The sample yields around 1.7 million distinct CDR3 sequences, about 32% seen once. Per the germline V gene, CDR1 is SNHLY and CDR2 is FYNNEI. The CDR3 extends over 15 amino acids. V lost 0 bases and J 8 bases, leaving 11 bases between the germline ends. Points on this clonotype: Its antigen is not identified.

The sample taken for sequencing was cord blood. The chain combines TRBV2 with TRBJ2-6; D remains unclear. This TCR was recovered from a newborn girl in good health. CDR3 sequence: CASSEALGTSNVLTF. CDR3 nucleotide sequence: TGTGCCAGCAGTGAAGCGCTTGGCACCTCCAACGTCCTGACTTTC.